This TCR beta chain was recovered during a study of T cells in localized non-small cell lung cancer. Findings of the study overall: An association was observed between higher blood T cell density and longer overall survival. Appearing in adjacent lung were a median approximately 60 of the top 100 tumor clones. One tumor region alone was sequenced, and heterogeneity therefore remains possible. Tumor trailed uninvolved adjacent lung in T cell clonality, which peaked there.

Here immunoSEQ multiplex PCR was the method, and the copy in TCRdb shows in-frame clones only, minus some. The sample shows tens of thousands of clones, 84% of them seen only once. Notes on this clone: What it binds is unknown.

The V end lost 4 bases, the J end lost 4 bases, and 13 bases lay between the germline ends. CDR1 and CDR2 (germline): SGHAT, FQDESV (reference sequence). The length of the CDR3 is 14 residues. This clonotype was obtained from a female donor over 55 with stage I lung adenocarcinoma. The chain combines TRBV11-1 with TRBJ1-2, with no clear D. This specimen consisted of peripheral blood, obtained before any cancer treatment. DNA of the CDR3: TGTGCCAGCAGCTCGGACCGCCACCCCTATGGCTACACCTTC. Residues: CASSSDRHPYGYTF.